The clone carrying this TCR beta chain was detected ten times or more. Its antigen is as yet unknown. Newly diagnosed hyperthyroidism, duration under 2 months, in patients aged 18 to 65. Fresh peripheral blood, 10 ml, was the source of the PBMCs. There were TCR beta CDR3 regions amplified from RNA transcripts. Carried out on the TCR CDR3, a first-round RT-PCR used the HTBI primer set. TCRdb passed the multiplex PCR reads through MiXCR, listing each CDR3 protein once. The top ten hold 18% of the sample, which has approximately 530,000 distinct CDR3 sequences, around 15% seen once. Germline V gene data show CDR1 as SGHTA and CDR2 as FQGNSA. This CDR3 has 15 residues. After removal of 4 bases from V and 5 bases from J, the junction contained 6 bases not matched to a gene. The data stem from a study of T cells in Graves' hyperthyroidism and ophthalmopathy. Study-wide findings and caveats: Appearing also in blood were most of the thyroid clonotypes expanded above 0.001. Ophthalmopathy, as predicted by the model, came a median roughly 6.3 months after the prediction.

The genes are TRBV7-2 and TRBJ2-3, with 10 bases that match TRBD2. The specimen was blood. The receptor was derived from a woman under 30 with Graves' hyperthyroidism. DNA of the CDR3: TGTGCCAGCAGCTCCGGGGGACTAGCGATAGATACGCAGTATTTT. It codes for CASSSGGLAIDTQYF. Filled out from reference TRBV7-2 and TRBJ2-3, the complete variable domain reads GAGVSQSPSNKVTEKGKDVELRCDPISGHTALYWYRQSLGQGLEFLIYFQGNSAPDKSGLPSDRFSAERTGGSVSTLTIQRTQQEDSAVYLCASSSGGLAIDTQYFGPGTRLTVL.